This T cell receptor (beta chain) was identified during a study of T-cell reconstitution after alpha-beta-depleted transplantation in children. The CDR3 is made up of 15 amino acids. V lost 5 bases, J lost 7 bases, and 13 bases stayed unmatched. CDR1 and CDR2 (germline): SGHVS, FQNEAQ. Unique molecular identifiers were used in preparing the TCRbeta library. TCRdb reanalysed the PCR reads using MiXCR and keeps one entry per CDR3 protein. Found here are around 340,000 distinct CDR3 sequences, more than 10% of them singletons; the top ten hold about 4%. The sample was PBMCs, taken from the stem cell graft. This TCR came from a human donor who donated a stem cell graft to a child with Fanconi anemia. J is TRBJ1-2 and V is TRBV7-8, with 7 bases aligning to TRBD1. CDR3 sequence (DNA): TGTGCCAGCAGCGCAGCAGGGGGTAGAGGTACTGGCTACACCTTC. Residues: CASSAAGGRGTGYTF.